The sequence of this TCR beta chain was determined in a study of beta chain features in type 1 diabetes. Study-wide results and limits: Sequencing the cDNA could make cells with high TCR expression show up more than they should.

To note about this clone: Its antigen remains unidentified.

Expressed TCRB transcripts were sequenced, since all the RNA that had been isolated was reverse transcribed. Assay used: immunoSEQ multiplex PCR; TCRdb lists only in-frame clones, some missing. The sample lists about 360,000 clones; approximately 12% were seen once. V was trimmed by 0 bases and J by 5 bases, leaving 11 bases between them. Per the germline V gene, CDR1 is LNHNV and CDR2 is YYDKDF (reference sequence). The CDR3 contains 14 residues. The TCR comes from a man between 18 and 29 years old in good health. The rearrangement joins TRBV15 to TRBJ2-7, with a weak D call TRBD1 (5 bases). The sequenced sample was naive CD4+ T cells from blood. The CDR3 region is CATSRDQRRDEQYF. The CDR3 DNA follows: TGTGCCACCAGCAGAGATCAACGCAGGGACGAGCAGTACTTC.